The T cell receptor (beta chain) under discussion was sequenced for a study of cytomegalovirus exposure and HLA in healthy donors. Notes on this clone: Its antigen is not identified.

Primers for the PCR totalled 60 Vbeta and 13 Jbeta. Profiling relied on immunoSEQ multiplex PCR, and the TCRdb table lists in-frame clones only, not all of them. The repertoire holds about 150,000 clones, about three quarters seen once, with 1.4% to 1.5% in the top ten. Regarding the study as a whole: A later analysis linked 15,000 to 20,000 TCR beta sequences to HLA alleles at 0.05 false discovery rate. About 90% or about 30% of the time was how often most TCR beta V segments were productive, according to an earlier analysis. Later on, analysis showed that most CMV-associated TCR beta chains appeared to be HLA-restricted. A later look showed TCR association rates differing by HLA locus, highest for DRB1 and lowest for HLA-C.

The CDR3 covers 16 residues. Germline V lookup: CDR1 MGHRA, CDR2 YSYEKL. With 1 base removed from V and 0 bases from J, the gap between germline ends came to 12 bases. The source is a woman in her twenties or thirties in good health and CMV-seropositive. This chain connects TRBV4-1 to TRBJ2-5; maybe TRBD1 (5 bases). The sample consisted of PBMCs. In DNA form, the CDR3 reads TGCGCCAGCAGCCAAGTGCTCAGGGCGTACCAAGAGACCCAGTACTTC. This codes for CASSQVLRAYQETQYF.